A selection of T cell receptor beta chains follows, all from one sample in a study of response to subunit inactivated influenza vaccine. One entry per CDR3 protein, called by TCRdb with MiXCR from the RT-PCR reads. The sample has about 520,000 distinct CDR3 sequences, around 25% seen once. The source material was CD4+ T cells sorted from PBMCs, sampled roughly 5 days after vaccination. These receptors were collected from a man over 45 who received an inactivated influenza vaccine. Both conserved end residues are part of each CDR3. Each record gives: V gene, D gene, CDR3 protein. The D gene is left open where the match is weak.

TRBV6-4	TRBD1	CASSKTGGDTEAFF
TRBV29-1	TRBD2	CSVWGRAYSEQFF
TRBV6-5	TRBD2	CASSFAGGVDEQFF
TRBV5-1	TRBD2	CASSFGGLISGANVLTF
TRBV18	TRBD1	CASSPGQGPVGYTF
TRBV7-4	-	CASSLHQGRDEKLFF
TRBV5-1	-	CASSLRTSYEQYF
TRBV20-1	-	CSGTGGTAEKLFF
TRBV7-2	TRBD1	CASSLDRGYEQFF
TRBV20-1	-	CSAIPGAASYNEQFF
TRBV18	-	CASSPDAQAGYGYTF
TRBV11-2	TRBD2	CASSWTSGGLRSYNEQFF
TRBV12-3/TRBV12-4	-	CASSLSTGNTIYF
TRBV9	-	CASSPHPAGAPSSYNEQFF
TRBV20-1	-	CSATPQVAETQYF
TRBV6-1	TRBD1	CASGQEGFRAEQYF